These T cell receptor beta chains were read from a single sample in a study of CD8+CD57+ T cells in acquired aplastic anemia. One entry per CDR3 protein, called by TCRdb with MiXCR from the reads. Of more than 150,000 distinct CDR3 sequences detected, less than 60% appear once; the ten largest clones hold 1.8%. Source material: sorted CD4+, CD8+, or CD8+CD57+ T cells (not recorded which) from PBMCs. The receptors here all came from a human donor with aplastic anemia. Both conserved end residues are part of each CDR3. A D gene is named only where the DNA matches it firmly. Clone size is not always given. Where it is, it says once, few, many or a class for expanded clones.

V	J	size	D	DNA	CDR3
TRBV25-1	TRBJ2-3	-	TRBD1	TGTGCCAGCAGTGAGGACAGGGTCACAGATACGCAGTATTTT	CASSEDRVTDTQYF
TRBV20-1	TRBJ2-5	many	TRBD2	TGCAGTGCTCCGCTGACTAGCGGGGGAGAGACCCAGTACTTC	CSAPLTSGGETQYF
TRBV7-2	TRBJ1-1	many	TRBD1	TGTGCCAGCAGCTTAGCGGGACAGGGGCTTGAAGCTTTCTTT	CASSLAGQGLEAFF
TRBV12-3/TRBV12-4	TRBJ2-6	-	-	TGTGCCAGCAGTGCCGGGACCCCGGGGGCGTCTGGGGCCAACGTCCTGACTTTC	CASSAGTPGASGANVLTF
TRBV5-6	TRBJ1-2	many	TRBD1	TGTGCCAGCAGCCTTCCGACAGGGGGCGGCTACACCTTC	CASSLPTGGGYTF
TRBV10-3	TRBJ2-1	-	-	TGTGCCATCAGTGGACAGGACGCCTACAATGAGCAGTTCTTC	CAISGQDAYNEQFF
TRBV2	TRBJ2-4	many	-	TGTGCCAGCAGTGGTGCAGGGTCCAAAAACATTCAGTACTTC	CASSGAGSKNIQYF
TRBV7-2	TRBJ1-2	many	-	TGTGCCAGCAGCAAGCGGGATAACTATGGCTACACCTTC	CASSKRDNYGYTF
TRBV10-3	TRBJ1-5	many	-	TGTGCCATCAGTGAGTCTTCGCCGAGTCAGGGGAATCAGCCCCAGCATTTT	CAISESSPSQGNQPQHF
TRBV20-1	TRBJ2-7	-	TRBD2	TGCAGTGCATCGACTAGCGGGAGGGGGTACGAGCAGTACTTC	CSASTSGRGYEQYF
TRBV4-1	TRBJ1-1	-	TRBD1	TGCGCCAGCAGCCACAGGACAGGGAGGAACACTGAAGCTTTCTTT	CASSHRTGRNTEAFF
TRBV20-1	TRBJ2-2	many	-	TGCAGTGCTCAAATAGCCGGGACGTATGCGAACACCGGGGAGCTGTTTTTT	CSAQIAGTYANTGELFF
TRBV20-1	TRBJ1-2	-	-	TGCAGTGCGGCGCAGGGCGAGTCTAACTATGGCTACACCTTC	CSAAQGESNYGYTF
TRBV2	TRBJ1-2	-	TRBD1	TGTGCCAGTAGACCCCAGGGGGCAGGCTATGGCTACACCTTC	CASRPQGAGYGYTF
TRBV24-1	TRBJ2-1	-	-	TGTGCCACCAGTTCCCGCGGGGCTAGCTCCTACAATGAGCAGTTCTTC	CATSSRGASSYNEQFF
TRBV7-8	TRBJ2-5	once	-	TGTGCCAGCAGCTCCTACCGCCAGACCCAGTACTTC	CASSSYRQTQYF
TRBV29-1	TRBJ2-7	-	-	TGCAGCGTTGAAGGGTTGGGCGGTGCGTACGAGCAGTACTTC	CSVEGLGGAYEQYF
TRBV7-8	TRBJ2-7	-	-	TGTGCCAGCAGCTTATTCGTAGGGGCCGAGCAGTACTTC	CASSLFVGAEQYF
TRBV2	TRBJ1-1	-	-	TGTGCCCGAGTGCGGGAGGGGGTGAATACTGAAGCTTTCTTT	CARVREGVNTEAFF
TRBV7-9	TRBJ2-5	many	TRBD1	TGTGCCAGCAGCTTGGGACAGGGGGAGACCCAGTACTTC	CASSLGQGETQYF
TRBV5-8	TRBJ1-4	many	-	TGTGCCAGCAGCTTAAGGGGCAATACGAGGGAAAAACTGTTTTTT	CASSLRGNTREKLFF
TRBV7-9	TRBJ1-2	once	-	TGTGCCAGCAGCATGGACAGCAGTGGCTACACCTTC	CASSMDSSGYTF
TRBV2	TRBJ2-7	few	TRBD2	TGTGCCAGCAGTGAAGCGGTCGGGAGGGAGGACGAGCAGTACTTC	CASSEAVGREDEQYF
TRBV6-6	TRBJ1-2	many	-	TGTGCCAGCAGTTACTCAGGACCTCCCAACTATGGCTACACCTTC	CASSYSGPPNYGYTF
TRBV7-4	TRBJ2-1	-	-	TGTGCCAGCAGCTTTACGGGAGAGGGATACAATGAGCAGTTCTTC	CASSFTGEGYNEQFF
TRBV5-6	TRBJ1-4	many	TRBD1	TGTGCCAGCAGCTTGGGAGGGGGCAGCAGGGAAAAACTGTTTTTT	CASSLGGGSREKLFF
TRBV11-1	TRBJ1-1	-	TRBD1	TGTGCCAGCAGCTTAGGCCAGGGGGCGCGGGGCACTGAAGCTTTCTTT	CASSLGQGARGTEAFF
TRBV7-9	TRBJ2-7	-	-	TGTGCCAGCAGCGCACCGGGACGGTCCTACGAGCAGTACTTC	CASSAPGRSYEQYF
TRBV7-2	TRBJ2-4	few	-	TGTGCCAGCAGCACCGGGACAATACAAAACATTCAGTACTTC	CASSTGTIQNIQYF
TRBV2	TRBJ2-7	-	TRBD1	TGTGCCAGCGGATCTGAGACAGGGTGCTTC	CASGSETGCF
TRBV10-2	TRBJ2-7	-	TRBD1	TGCGCCAGCAGAACGGGACAGGGAACCTACGAGCAGTACTTC	CASRTGQGTYEQYF
TRBV2	TRBJ1-1	few	-	TGTGCCAGCAGTCTGACAGAGAACACTGAAGCTTTCTTT	CASSLTENTEAFF
TRBV2	TRBJ1-1	-	-	TGTGCCAGCTACAGGCTCTGGTCTGAAGCTTTCTTT	CASYRLWSEAFF